Listed below are T cell receptor beta chains from one sample, sequenced in a study of OX40 agonist ivuxolimab in advanced cancers. The protocol was immunoSEQ multiplex PCR, while the TCRdb copy is restricted to in-frame clones and leaves out a portion. The sample has roughly 60,000 clones, roughly 90% seen once. Sequenced material: CD4+ or CD8+ T cells sorted from blood, taken in a trial of the OX40 agonist ivuxolimab. The receptor source for this set is an adult with an advanced solid tumor such as melanoma, head and neck, liver or kidney cancer. Each CDR3 is given with its conserved first and last residue. The order of the fields is J gene, V gene, D gene, clone size, CDR3 protein, CDR3 DNA. D genes are given only for firm matches. The listing skips clone size in some rows; elsewhere it reads once, few, many or a size class.

J: TRBJ2-1; V: TRBV5-5; D: -; size: -; CDR3: CASRLEGAHYNEQFF; DNA: TGTGCCAGCCGCTTGGAAGGGGCGCATTACAATGAGCAGTTCTTC
J: TRBJ1-2; V: TRBV6-1; D: -; size: -; CDR3: CASSDAGGGYGYTF; DNA: TGTGCCAGCAGTGATGCGGGGGGTGGCTATGGCTACACCTTC
J: TRBJ2-1; V: TRBV5-6; D: -; size: -; CDR3: CASSSYSYNEQFF; DNA: TGTGCCAGCAGTTCATATAGCTACAATGAGCAGTTCTTC
J: TRBJ1-4; V: TRBV10-3; D: -; size: once; CDR3: CAISESAGVNEKLFF; DNA: TGTGCCATCAGTGAGTCGGCAGGGGTTAATGAAAAACTGTTTTTT
J: TRBJ2-2; V: TRBV11-2; D: TRBD2; size: -; CDR3: CASSYNMGLGHTGELFF; DNA: TGTGCCAGCAGCTATAACATGGGACTAGGCCACACCGGGGAGCTGTTTTTT
J: TRBJ1-1; V: TRBV18; D: TRBD1; size: -; CDR3: CASSKDRGNTEAFF; DNA: TGTGCCAGCTCTAAGGACAGGGGAAACACTGAAGCTTTCTTT
J: TRBJ1-5; V: TRBV5-1; D: -; size: -; CDR3: CASSLGPNINSNQPQHF; DNA: TGCGCCAGCAGCTTGGGGCCGAATATTAATAGCAATCAGCCCCAGCATTTT
J: TRBJ2-1; V: TRBV19; D: -; size: -; CDR3: CASSIGGQGNNEQFF; DNA: TGTGCCAGTAGTATAGGGGGGCAGGGGAACAATGAGCAGTTCTTC
J: TRBJ2-7; V: TRBV7-8; D: TRBD2; size: -; CDR3: CASSFRGGYEQYF; DNA: TGTGCCAGCAGCTTTCGGGGGGGCTACGAGCAGTACTTC
J: TRBJ2-6; V: TRBV7-9; D: -; size: -; CDR3: CASSLAAGVSGANVLTF; DNA: TGTGCCAGCAGCTTAGCGGCCGGGGTTTCCGGGGCCAACGTCCTGACTTTC
J: TRBJ2-6; V: TRBV4-1; D: TRBD1; size: -; CDR3: CASSQDGDRHSSGANVLTF; DNA: TGCGCCAGCAGCCAAGATGGGGACAGACATAGCTCTGGGGCCAACGTCCTGACTTTC
J: TRBJ1-1; V: TRBV18; D: -; size: -; CDR3: CASSLQTTEAFF; DNA: TGTGCCAGCTCACTACAGACCACTGAAGCTTTCTTT